This TCR beta chain stems from a study of T cells in Graves' hyperthyroidism and ophthalmopathy. This clonotype was seen a handful of times. V lost 1 base and J lost 4, with 12 bases in between. The CDR3 spans 15 residues. CDR1 MNHEY and CDR2 SVGEGT come from the germline V gene. From RNA transcripts, TCR beta CDR3 regions were amplified. Primed by the HTBI set, a first-round RT-PCR was run on the TCR CDR3. TCRdb redid the calling of the multiplex PCR reads with MiXCR, one entry per CDR3 protein. This repertoire shows hundreds of thousands of distinct CDR3 sequences, 15% to 18% found once; its top ten account for around an eighth.

Input material: blood. The V call is TRBV6-2 or TRBV6-3, the J call TRBJ2-3; unclear D gene. This sequence originates from a woman aged 18-29 years with Graves' hyperthyroidism. Here the CDR3 reads CASSYYVGMADTQYF. CDR3 coding DNA: TGTGCCAGCAGTTACTACGTGGGAATGGCAGATACGCAGTATTTT.